The present entry profiles one TCR beta chain with its context. What it binds is not known. Using immunoSEQ multiplex PCR, the repertoire was profiled, and TCRdb retains in-frame clones only, with some absent. The table records some 1,900 clones, approximately 73% of them present only once. The entry originates in a study of T cell clonotyping in hematopoietic cell transplantation. Broader study findings: Broader posttransplant TCR repertoire diversity was predicted by graft donor and pretransplant recipient Inverse Simpson Index values. At the given depth, recipient repertoires were over 95% de novo clonotypes. No sorting was done, leaving CD4 and CD8 contributions mixed.

This CDR3 has 14 amino acids. Between the trimmed V and J ends, which lost 3 bases and 3 bases, there was a span of 12 bases. Germline V gives CDR1 GTSNPN, CDR2 SVGIG (reference sequence). Sequenced sample: peripheral blood mononuclear cells. The genes are TRBV30 and TRBJ2-1, with D possibly being TRBD1 (5 bases). The origin of this receptor is a man aged 25-45 years in good health. Some clones in this sample may be carry-over from other donors' samples. DNA for the CDR3: TGTGCCTGGAGGGACCCCAGGGACTACAATGAGCAGTTCTTC. Translating it yields CAWRDPRDYNEQFF.